The 24 T cell receptor beta chains in this list originate from one sample, sequenced in a study of T cells in Graves' hyperthyroidism and ophthalmopathy. Regions amplified from RNA transcripts were the TCR beta CDR3 regions. The HTBI primer set served for first-round RT-PCR of the TCR CDR3. In TCRdb, the multiplex PCR reads were re-called with MiXCR into one record per CDR3 protein. The sample lists about 710,000 distinct CDR3 sequences; around 17% were seen once. Sequenced sample: blood. The receptors here all came from a man younger than 35 with Graves' hyperthyroidism.

A remark on this clonotype: It may be a read error: a sequence one base away is much more abundant. This sequence joins TRBV7-9 and TRBJ2-7; perhaps TRBD2 as D (6 bases). This CDR3 contains 16 residues. Germline V gives CDR1 SEHNR, CDR2 FQNEAQ (reference sequence). DNA for the CDR3: TGTGCCAGCACCCCTTCTATGGTGGGACTCTCCTACGGGCAGTACTTC. Translating it yields CASTPSMVGLSYGQYF. The full variable domain, its missing parts supplied by reference TRBV7-9 and TRBJ2-7, is DTGVSQNPRHKITKRGQNVTFRCDPISEHNRLYWYRQTLGQGPEFLTYFQNEAQLEKSRLLSDRFSAERPKGSFSTLEIQRTEQGDSAMYLCASTPSMVGLSYGQYFGPGTRLTVT.

The rearrangement joins TRBV10-3 to TRBJ2-7; D not certain. The CDR3 runs to 11 residues. Germline V CDR1 and CDR2: ENHRY, SYGVKD. Trimming removed 5 bases from V and 3 bases from J, with 5 bases in between. CDR3 nucleotides: TGTGCCATCAGTAAGGACTACGAGCAGTACTTC. Amino acid sequence: CAISKDYEQYF.

In this sample, this clonotype turned up many times. This chain links TRBV5-1 with TRBJ2-7, with TRBD1 matching 9 bases. V shed 4 bases and J 3 bases; nucleotides not matched to a gene: 11. Germline V gene data show CDR1 as SGHRS and CDR2 as YFSETQ. The CDR3 is made up of 16 amino acids. The CDR3 is CASSLRGDRESYEQYF. The DNA of the CDR3 is TGCGCCAGCAGCCTCCGTGGGGACAGGGAGAGCTACGAGCAGTACTTC.

This clonotype was counted between two and nine times. This may be a read error, as it is one base from a much larger clone. The CDR3 does not close with the conserved phenylalanine or tryptophan, likely indicating a read error. This chain uses TRBV28 with TRBJ2-7, with D tentatively TRBD2 (5 bases). Trimming pared 8 bases from V and 3 bases from J, leaving 14 bases between. From germline, CDR1 is MDHEN and CDR2 SYDVKM. CDR3 length: 13 amino acids. CDR3 sequence reads: CASAREAIYEQYL. CDR3 in DNA: TGTGCCAGCGCCCGGGAAGCGATCTACGAGCAGTACCTC.

The V gene is TRBV9, the J gene TRBJ2-1, with a tentative D call TRBD2 (5 bases). Deletions cut 0 bases from V and 6 bases from J, with 16 bases between. The CDR3 consists of 16 residues. CDR1 and CDR2 (germline): SGDLS, YYNGEE. The CDR3 loop reads CASSVAGPLGSNEQFF. As DNA, the CDR3 is TGTGCCAGCAGCGTAGCCGGGCCGTTGGGGAGCAATGAGCAGTTCTTC.

This clonotype was detected only a few times. The genes are TRBV20-1 and TRBJ2-7; no firm D call. The CDR3 has 11 residues. Germline loops: CDR1 DFQATT, CDR2 SNEGSKA (reference sequence). Trimming took off 7 bases at V and 0 bases at J, with 7 bases between the two ends. CDR3 sequence: CSVAHSYEQYF. Written as DNA, the CDR3 is TGCAGTGTCGCCCACTCCTACGAGCAGTACTTC.

This clonotype has more than one count but fewer than ten. V and J are TRBV7-9 and TRBJ2-3, with 8 nucleotides matching TRBD2. CDR1 and CDR2 (germline): SEHNR, FQNEAQ (reference sequence). V dropped 5 bases and J dropped 0; count of bases not matched to a gene: 22. This CDR3 spans 21 amino acids. DNA for the CDR3: TGTGCCAGCAGCCCAATTAGGCGTCTAGCGGGCAGCAAAACTAGCACAGATACGCAGTATTTT. Encoded protein: CASSPIRRLAGSKTSTDTQYF.

This clonotype was seen only a few times. The chain carries TRBV3-1 and TRBJ2-1; TRBD1 agrees at 10 bases. The CDR3 covers 17 residues. Germline CDR1 and CDR2: LGHDT and YNNKEL (reference sequence). The V gene end was trimmed by 0 bases and the J gene end by 9 bases; junction bases not matched to a gene: 11. CDR3 DNA: TGTGCCAGCAGCCAAGAGGGGACCGGGACAGGGGTAGGTGAGCAGTTCTTC. Translation gives CASSQEGTGTGVGEQFF.

This clonotype was seen repeatedly, ten times or more. The chain is built from TRBV2 and TRBJ2-5; D not resolved. The CDR3 sequence is 14 residues long. Trimming pared 3 bases from V and 2 bases from J, leaving 10 bases between. The germline gives CDR1 SNHLY, CDR2 FYNNEI. The CDR3 DNA follows: TGTGCCAGCAGTGAGACCCGGATTCAAGAGACCCAGTACTTC. Its protein is CASSETRIQETQYF.

The V and J genes are TRBV6-1 and TRBJ1-4; 7 bases align to TRBD1. In germline, CDR1 is MNHNS, CDR2 SASEGT. Germline trimming cut 5 bases from V and 8 bases from J; bases unmatched to any gene: 11. The CDR3 length is 15 residues. The CDR3 nucleotides read TGTGCCAGCAGTTCGGACAGGTTATGGCAGGAAAAACTGTTTTTT. This gives the protein CASSSDRLWQEKLFF.

This clonotype was counted ten times or more. V and J are TRBV7-9 and TRBJ2-2; TRBD2 might be the D (5 bases). This CDR3 comprises 14 residues. Germline CDR1 reads SEHNR; CDR2 reads FQNEAQ (reference sequence). Trimming removed 3 bases at V and 1 base at J, with 6 bases between. The CDR3 loop reads CASSFRGNTGELFF. The CDR3 region has the DNA TGTGCCAGCAGCTTCCGGGGGAACACCGGGGAGCTGTTTTTT.

The genes are TRBV18 and TRBJ2-2; no definite D call. This CDR3 has 15 amino acids. V was shortened by 2 bases and J by 4 bases, with 11 bases between the two germline ends. The germline gives CDR1 KGHSH, CDR2 LQKENI. The CDR3: CASSPVPGGTGELFF. DNA of the CDR3: TGTGCCAGCTCACCAGTTCCGGGTGGCACCGGGGAGCTGTTTTTT.

The CDR3: CASSLSGGAVTYGYTF. CDR3 nucleotides: TGTGCCAGCAGTTTATCCGGTGGGGCGGTTACCTATGGCTACACCTTC. The chain employs TRBV27 and TRBJ1-2; D perhaps matches TRBD1 (5 bases). The V end was cut by 0 bases, the J end by 4 bases, with 15 bases between. The CDR3 consists of 16 residues. The germline CDR1 and CDR2 sequences are MNHEY and SMNVEV (reference sequence).

This clonotype was counted a few times. V is TRBV6-1 and J is TRBJ2-3, with D perhaps TRBD1 (5 bases). This CDR3 region has 14 residues. In germline, CDR1 is MNHNS, CDR2 SASEGT. The V end was cut by 0 bases, the J end by 12 bases, with 16 bases between. CDR3 sequence (DNA): TGTGCCAGCAGTGAAGCGGGGCCCTCCCTTTTACAGTATTTT. Translating gives CASSEAGPSLLQYF.

This chain links TRBV29-1 with TRBJ2-1; 11 bases align to TRBD1. The CDR3 contains 13 residues. V lost 7 bases, J lost 8 bases, and 7 bases stayed unmatched. Germline CDR1 is SQVTM and CDR2 is ANQGSEA. The DNA of the CDR3 is TGCAGCGCCCCGGACAGGGGGCTGCATGAGCAGTTCTTC. Residues: CSAPDRGLHEQFF.

The genes are TRBV25-1 and TRBJ2-5, with D perhaps being TRBD1 or TRBD2 (5 bases each). With 2 bases removed from V and 13 bases from J, the gap between germline ends came to 8 bases. This CDR3 comprises 10 residues. Germline CDR1 MGHDK, CDR2 SYGVNS. CDR3 nucleotides: TGTGCCAGCAGTGAAGGGACCTGGTACTTC. Translation gives CASSEGTWYF. The whole variable domain, remainder taken from reference TRBV25-1 and TRBJ2-5, is EADIYQTPRYLVIGTGKKITLECSQTMGHDKMYWYQQDPGMELHLIHYSYGVNSTEKGDLSSESTVSRIRTEHFPLTLESARPSHTSQYLCASSEGTWYFGPGTRLLVL.

This clonotype was counted at least ten times. V usage is TRBV12-3 or TRBV12-4 and J usage is TRBJ2-2; TRBD2 might be the D (6 bases). V lost 5 bases, J lost 4 bases, and 14 bases lay in between. This CDR3 contains 15 residues. The CDR3 bases are TGTGCCAGCAGTCCCAGGACCGGGGGCACCGGGGAGCTGTTTTTT. Amino acids: CASSPRTGGTGELFF.

In this sample, this clonotype turned up many times. This CDR3 is CAQCGGGEKRSYEQYF. CDR3 sequence (DNA): TGTGCCCAATGCGGTGGGGGGGAGAAGCGATCCTACGAGCAGTACTTC. The V gene is TRBV24-1, the J gene TRBJ2-7, with 7 positions matching TRBD2. This CDR3 contains 16 residues. The V gene's germline CDR1 is KGHDR and CDR2 SFDVKD. V trimming: 12 bases; J trimming: 1 base; junction bases outside the gene matches: 17.

This clonotype was observed a few times. The rearrangement joins TRBV14 to TRBJ2-7; D gene unclear. The V end was cut by 2 bases, the J end by 5 bases, with 13 bases between. CDR1 and CDR2 from the germline V gene are SGHDN and FVKESK. The CDR3 loop spans 14 amino acids. CDR3 nucleotides: TGTGCCAGCAGCCAACGGACGGGTGGCGACGAGCAGTACTTC. Protein: CASSQRTGGDEQYF.

A few counts support this clonotype. This rearrangement joins TRBV20-1 to TRBJ2-1, with D unclear. The CDR3 runs to 13 residues. Trimming took off 2 bases at V and 8 bases at J, with 13 bases between the two ends. Germline-derived CDR1 and CDR2 are DFQATT and SNEGSKA (reference sequence). In DNA, the CDR3 is TGCAGTGCTAGAATCTTGACGCCCCATGAGCAGTTCTTC. Encoded protein: CSARILTPHEQFF.

The V and J genes are TRBV7-2 and TRBJ2-5; TRBD1 aligns across 7 bases. The CDR3 is 15 amino acids. Germline V gene sequence: CDR1 SGHTA, CDR2 FQGNSA. Trimming at V came to 4 bases and at J to 5 bases, leaving 10 bases not matched to a gene. The DNA of the CDR3 is TGTGCCAGCAGCTGGGGAACGGGACAGCGGGAGACCCAGTACTTC. It encodes CASSWGTGQRETQYF. Full variable domain (outside the CDR3, taken from reference TRBV7-2 and TRBJ2-5): GAGVSQSPSNKVTEKGKDVELRCDPISGHTALYWYRQSLGQGLEFLIYFQGNSAPDKSGLPSDRFSAERTGGSVSTLTIQRTQQEDSAVYLCASSWGTGQRETQYFGPGTRLLVL.

V is TRBV6-5 and J is TRBJ2-2; D is unresolved. V gave up 0 bases and J gave up 4 bases, with 15 bases separating them. CDR1 is MNHEY and CDR2 is SVGAGI in the germline V gene. The CDR3 runs 17 residues. The CDR3 sequence is CASSYSIRVTPTGELFF. DNA for the CDR3: TGTGCCAGCAGTTACTCGATAAGGGTAACCCCCACCGGGGAGCTGTTTTTT.

The V call is TRBV18, the J call TRBJ2-1; 8 bases fit TRBD1. CDR3 length equals 16 residues. With 3 bases clipped from V and 0 bases from J, the junction kept 4 bases outside the gene matches. CDR1 is KGHSH, CDR2 LQKENI, per germline. The CDR3 reads CASSPSGGSSYNEQFF. The CDR3 DNA sequence: TGTGCCAGCTCACCGTCAGGGGGCAGCTCCTACAATGAGCAGTTCTTC.

On this clonotype itself: The junction does not match germline at one end; this may be a read error. This rearrangement joins TRBV13 to TRBJ2-5, with TRBD1 matching over 7 bases. This CDR3 is 12 amino acids long. The germline CDR1 and CDR2 sequences are PRHDT and FYEKMQ (reference sequence). The CDR3 region has the DNA TGTGCCAGCAGCTACCGGGACAGATCTCGAAACTTC. Amino acid sequence: CASSYRDRSRNF.